This T cell receptor (beta chain) was documented in a study of T cell responses to AZD1222 COVID-19 vaccine. Using immunoSEQ multiplex PCR, the repertoire was profiled, and TCRdb retains in-frame clones only, with some absent. The sample consists of approximately 150,000 clones, over 85% of them appearing once. Study conclusions and caveats: Dominant CD4 TCR responses targeted spike regions 160-218 and 743-854. There were repertoire samples only from the period after the peak T cell response.

Trimming took 4 bases from V and 5 from J, leaving 16 bases between them. CDR1 and CDR2 (germline): SGHNT, YYREEE (reference sequence). The CDR3 consists of 15 residues. About this clone itself: Its antigen is undetermined.

This sequence was found in an adult who received the AZD1222 COVID-19 vaccine. The sequencing used peripheral blood, collected 28 days after the second AZD1222 dose. The chain links TRBV5-4 to TRBJ2-1; TRBD2 might be the D (6 bases). CDR3 sequence reads: CASSLLATANNEQFF. In DNA, the CDR3 is TGTGCCAGCAGCCTACTAGCCACGGCAAACAATGAGCAGTTCTTC.